A single sample gave rise to the 7 T cell receptor beta chains below, sequenced in a study of a mutant IDH1 vaccine in newly diagnosed glioma. Described time point: week 23, last vaccination. The vaccine gave 300 ug of a 20-mer mutant IDH1 peptide subcutaneously per dose. Clones were sequenced by immunoSEQ multiplex PCR, and TCRdb holds only the in-frame ones, with some missing. The sample gives approximately 37,000 clones, about three quarters of which show up once; 5.3% is in the top ten. No antigens are known for them. Sample: PBMCs, taken from a glioma patient whose treatment included an IDH1 peptide vaccine. These receptors all come from a man aged 45 to 65 with glioma.

The V call is TRBV30, the J call TRBJ1-2; D is unclear. The CDR3 runs to 13 residues. Deletions cut 0 bases from V and 0 bases from J, with 5 bases between. Germline CDR1 reads GTSNPN; CDR2 reads SVGIG (reference sequence). CDR3 sequence reads: CAWSVPPNYGYTF. CDR3 sequence (DNA): TGTGCCTGGAGTGTACCCCCTAACTATGGCTACACCTTC.

V is TRBV2 and J is TRBJ2-2, with a tentative D call TRBD1 (6 bases). Trimming removed 8 bases from V and 4 bases from J, with 11 bases in between. Germline CDR1 and CDR2: SNHLY and FYNNEI. This CDR3 comprises 13 residues. The CDR3 here is CASVGHLTGELFF. The CDR3 DNA reads TGTGCCAGCGTGGGACATCTCACCGGGGAGCTGTTTTTT. The full variable domain, in which reference TRBV2 and TRBJ2-2 provide the parts outside the CDR3, is EPEVTQTPSHQVTQMGQEVILRCVPISNHLYFYWYRQILGQKVEFLVSFYNNEISEKSEIFDDQFSVERPDGSNFTLKIRSTKLEDSAMYFCASVGHLTGELFFGEGSRLTVL.

This clone was detected a few times. This chain uses TRBV20-1 with TRBJ2-1, with a weak D call TRBD2 (5 bases). The germline V gene encodes CDR1 DFQATT and CDR2 SNEGSKA (reference sequence). This CDR3 has 11 amino acids. The CDR3: CGTGKNNEQFF. CDR3 sequence (DNA): TGCGGAACCGGGAAAAACAATGAGCAGTTCTTC.

This chain uses TRBV6-1 with TRBJ1-5; D may be TRBD1 (5 bases). Germline CDR1 MNHNS, CDR2 SASEGT. The V gene lost 10 bases and the J gene lost 2 bases, with 18 bases spanning the gap. The CDR3 is made up of 15 amino acids. The DNA of the CDR3 is TGTGCCACCTATCTCGGGGGGGGAGGCAATCAGCCCCAGCATTTT. Amino acids: CATYLGGGGNQPQHF.

The rearrangement links TRBV6-5 to TRBJ1-1; TRBD1 might be the D (5 bases). This CDR3 spans 14 amino acids. The germline V gene has CDR1 MNHEY and CDR2 SVGAGI. Trimming took 5 bases from V and 3 from J, leaving 13 bases between them. The CDR3 sequence: CASSRGKGYTEAFF. The CDR3 coding sequence is TGTGCCAGCAGTAGGGGAAAAGGGTACACTGAAGCTTTCTTT.

This clone has just one count. V is TRBV27 and J is TRBJ2-3; D is uncertain. V gave up 3 bases and J gave up 0 bases, with 13 bases separating them. The CDR3 sequence is 16 residues long. The germline V gene encodes CDR1 MNHEY and CDR2 SMNVEV (reference sequence). As DNA, the CDR3 is TGTGCCAGCAGTTTTTTAGAGTTATCTAGCACAGATACGCAGTATTTT. Residues: CASSFLELSSTDTQYF.

The chain couples TRBV10-1 to TRBJ2-7; 14 bases fit TRBD2. CDR1 WNHNN and CDR2 SYGVQD come from the germline V gene (reference sequence). Trimming removed 8 bases from V and 0 bases from J; junction bases left unmatched: 6. There are 16 residues in the CDR3. DNA of the CDR3: TGCGCCAGCGACCCAGGGACTAGCGGGGGCTCCTACGAGCAGTACTTC. Encoded protein: CASDPGTSGGSYEQYF.